Each of the 11 T cell receptor beta chains below was sequenced from the same sample in a study of shared T cell receptors in the human thymus. Sequenced by immunoSEQ multiplex PCR; TCRdb stores in-frame clones only, minus some. This sample yields hundreds of thousands of clones, of which around three quarters are seen a single time; 0.01% to 0.015% belongs to the top ten. These records were also assigned to another study, of human thymus T cells.

The sequenced sample was thymocytes. These TCRs come from a boy under two years old with a congenital heart defect.

CDR3 in amino acids: CASSPPQSKETQYF. In nucleotides, the CDR3 is TGTGCCAGCAGCCCTCCACAGTCCAAGGAGACCCAGTACTTC. J is TRBJ2-5 and V is TRBV7-9; D is unclear. The CDR3 covers 14 residues. Germline V lookup: CDR1 SEHNR, CDR2 FQNEAQ (reference sequence). The V end was cut by 5 bases, the J end by 5 bases, with 15 bases between.

This sequence joins TRBV9 and TRBJ2-7; D remains unclear. The CDR3 has 13 residues. Trimming cost V 3 bases and J 6 bases, with 13 bases left between them. Looked up from germline, CDR1 is SGDLS and CDR2 is YYNGEE. DNA of the CDR3: TGTGCCAGCAGCGCCCCCTCGAGCTCCGAGCAGTACTTC. Encoded protein: CASSAPSSSEQYF. The variable domain in full, completed from reference TRBV9 and TRBJ2-7, reads DSGVTQTPKHLITATGQRVTLRCSPRSGDLSVYWYQQSLDQGLQFLIQYYNGEERAKGNILERFSAQQFPDLHSELNLSSLELGDSALYFCASSAPSSSEQYFGPGTRLTVT.

The V gene is TRBV27, the J gene TRBJ2-3, with TRBD2 identical over 13 bases. Trimming at V came to 0 bases and at J to 1 base, leaving 22 bases not matched to a gene. CDR1 is MNHEY and CDR2 is SMNVEV in the germline V gene (reference sequence). The CDR3 contains 24 residues. The CDR3 sequence is CASSLSGQGPPLAGGPRGTDTQYF. The CDR3 DNA reads TGTGCCAGCAGTTTATCCGGACAGGGACCCCCACTAGCGGGAGGGCCGAGGGGCACAGATACGCAGTATTTT.

V usage is TRBV7-6 and J usage is TRBJ1-2; 10 bases line up with TRBD1. V trimming: 5 bases; J trimming: 3 bases; junction bases outside the gene matches: 6. CDR3 length: 15 residues. The germline V gene encodes CDR1 SGHVS and CDR2 FNYEAQ. The CDR3: CASSPLGTGDYGYTF. CDR3 bases: TGTGCCAGCAGCCCACTCGGGACAGGGGACTATGGCTACACCTTC. Full variable domain (missing parts from reference TRBV7-6 and TRBJ1-2): GAGVSQSPRYKVTKRGQDVALRCDPISGHVSLYWYRQALGQGPEFLTYFNYEAQQDKSGLPNDRFSAERPEGSISTLTIQRTEQRDSAMYRCASSPLGTGDYGYTFGSGTRLTVV.

The chain combines TRBV20-1 with TRBJ1-1; no definite D call. The CDR3 extends over 11 amino acids. Germline lookup yields CDR1 DFQATT and CDR2 SNEGSKA (reference sequence). The CDR3 here is CIRLGDTEAFF. CDR3 DNA sequence: TGCATTCGCCTCGGGGACACTGAAGCTTTCTTT.

The rearrangement links TRBV10-1 to TRBJ2-3; 11 nucleotides align to TRBD2. The CDR3 sequence is 19 residues long. The ends lost 3 bases at V and 7 bases at J; junction bases unmatched: 18. Germline V lookup: CDR1 WNHNN, CDR2 SYGVQD (reference sequence). The CDR3 DNA sequence: TGCGCCAGCAGTGATCTAGGGATGATAGCGGGAGGGGAGGGTCATACGCAGTATTTT. It specifies CASSDLGMIAGGEGHTQYF.

The chain links TRBV6-1 to TRBJ2-7; D gene ambiguous. Germline V gene data show CDR1 as MNHNS and CDR2 as SASEGT. Trimming took 2 bases from V and 3 from J, leaving 8 bases between them. The CDR3 covers 13 residues. The CDR3 protein is CASSESENYEQYF. The CDR3, as DNA: TGTGCCAGCAGTGAATCAGAAAACTACGAGCAGTACTTC.

This sequence joins TRBV9 and TRBJ1-2; 12 nucleotides align to TRBD1. The CDR3 runs to 14 residues. Germline V gene lookup returns CDR1 SGDLS and CDR2 YYNGEE. V shed 3 bases, J shed 8 bases, and the junction held 5 bases outside the gene matches. CDR3 region: CASSGDRGLEGYTF. The CDR3 DNA reads as TGTGCCAGCAGCGGGGACAGGGGGCTCGAAGGCTACACCTTC. The whole variable domain, remainder taken from reference TRBV9 and TRBJ1-2, is DSGVTQTPKHLITATGQRVTLRCSPRSGDLSVYWYQQSLDQGLQFLIQYYNGEERAKGNILERFSAQQFPDLHSELNLSSLELGDSALYFCASSGDRGLEGYTFGSGTRLTVV.

V gene TRBV5-4 combines with J gene TRBJ2-6; 10 positions match TRBD1. The J segment lost 0 bases and the V segment lost 4 bases, leaving 10 bases of the junction unmatched. Germline V gene sequence: CDR1 SGHNT, CDR2 YYREEE (reference sequence). The length of the CDR3 is 19 residues. CDR3 DNA: TGTGCCAGCAGCGGAAACCGGGACAGGGGACTCTCTGGGGCCAACGTCCTGACTTTC. It codes for CASSGNRDRGLSGANVLTF.

The rearrangement uses TRBV5-6 and TRBJ1-2; D gene ambiguous. Trimming removed 7 bases from V and 4 bases from J, with 14 bases in between. The CDR3 has 13 amino acids. The germline gives CDR1 SGHDT, CDR2 YYEEEE. CDR3 loop: CASEGRWGYGYTF. In DNA form, the CDR3 reads TGTGCCAGCGAGGGAAGATGGGGCTATGGCTACACCTTC.

This chain uses TRBV5-1 with TRBJ2-2; the match to TRBD2 covers 12 bases. The CDR3 sequence is 16 residues long. Germline values: CDR1 SGHRS, CDR2 YFSETQ. J lost 10 bases, V lost 1 base, and 8 bases had no gene match. CDR3 amino acids: CASSLLSSGRAEELFF. The CDR3 DNA reads as TGCGCCAGCAGCTTGTTGTCTAGCGGGAGGGCGGAGGAGCTGTTTTTT.